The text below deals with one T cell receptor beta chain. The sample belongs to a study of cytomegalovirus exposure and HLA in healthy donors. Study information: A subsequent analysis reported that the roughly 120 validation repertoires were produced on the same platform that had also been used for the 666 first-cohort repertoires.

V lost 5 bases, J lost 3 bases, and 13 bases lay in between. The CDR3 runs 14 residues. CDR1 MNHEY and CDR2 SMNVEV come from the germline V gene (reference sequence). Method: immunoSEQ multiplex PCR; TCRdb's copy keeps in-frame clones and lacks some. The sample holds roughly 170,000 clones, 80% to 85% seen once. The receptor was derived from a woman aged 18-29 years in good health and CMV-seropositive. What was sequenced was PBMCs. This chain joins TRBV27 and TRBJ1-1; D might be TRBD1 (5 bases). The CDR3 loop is CASSRREGDTEAFF. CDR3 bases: TGTGCCAGCAGTCGCAGGGAAGGGGACACTGAAGCTTTCTTT.